The T cell receptor beta chain under discussion was sequenced for a study of cytomegalovirus exposure and HLA in healthy donors (dated by TCRdb to about 2017). Background on the whole study: An earlier analysis of roughly 500 of the donors reported more than 250 Gb of sequence data and 117 million unique TCR beta sequences from some 180 million T cells. An early release covering roughly 600 HLA-typed donors comprised about 300 gigabases of sequencing data and tens of millions of unique TCR sequences. The genetic ancestry cluster associated with self-reported Caucasian donors included about 84% of the roughly 360 genotyped donors. The study was designed to test whether signatures of past pathogen exposure could be identified by cataloging public T cell receptors. The T cell repertoires of under 750 subjects were profiled by immunosequencing and related to cytomegalovirus serostatus. Along with the approximately 620-subject first cohort, a separate validation cohort of over a hundred different subjects was used. To predict cytomegalovirus infection status, the study brought together high-throughput TCR immunosequencing, statistical association of individual TCRs with disease status, and machine learning. A later analysis re-examined previously published TCR beta repertoires from around 670 donors and added high-resolution HLA genotyping to investigate patterns of TCR occurrence. Rather than using new phenotypic data, the later analysis identified candidate immune exposures from TCR beta sequences and from how often those sequences occurred across donors. An earlier analysis of around 580 of the donors used high-throughput TCR beta sequencing to judge whether each TCR beta V gene segment behaved as functional or pseudogenic. Donor age, sex, ethnicity and CMV serostatus were compiled together with the repertoire data. A later genetic analysis took genome-wide SNP genotypes for 398 of the 666 donors and used that subset as a discovery cohort. All discovery cohort repertoires had been generated on a single sequencing platform. HLA typing covered class I and class II loci at four-digit resolution. Typing coverage varied by locus: roughly 629-630 donors for A, B, C, DRB1 and DQB1; under 550 for DQA1; approximately 610 for DPA1; around 490 for DPB1. Because of strong linkage in the cohort, five DR-DQ haplotypes were treated as single units for association and clustering. Among about 410 genotyped donors of the cohort, an average of around 250,000 unique TCR beta nucleotide sequences was sequenced per donor, of which approximately 18% were non-productive. Study-level results and caveats: Broadly in line with IMGT annotations, most TCR beta V segments showed up in productive rearrangements about 90% or about 30% of the time in an earlier analysis of several hundred of the donors. According to a later analysis, parvovirus B19, influenza, CMV and Epstein-Barr virus appeared linked to several top co-occurrence clusters. In a later analysis, HLA-associated TCR beta chains were found to be more clonally expanded and to have lower generation probabilities than equally common non-associated chains. Compared with the 666-donor mean, donors in an Asian-associated ancestry cluster had fewer N-insertions in productive TCRs, according to a later genetic analysis. A further reported finding was that TCR beta sequences accurately predicted the HLA-A and HLA-B alleles for most subjects in the first cohort. A cluster of highly shared sequence variants was judged likely to be a technical artifact of the sequencing pipeline. In a later analysis, over 15,000 TCR beta sequences were associated with specific HLA alleles at a false discovery rate of 0.05. When HLA alleles, especially DR and DQ, strongly co-occurred, TCR associations were difficult to assign to individual alleles. Immune exposure information for the cohort was limited to CMV serostatus. Three of the identified cytomegalovirus-associated TCR beta chains were confirmed in vitro to be specific for cytomegalovirus antigens. Cytomegalovirus status was reported to be diagnosed by the classifier with high specificity and sensitivity in both the original and validation cohorts. An association between a missense DCLRE1C variant and V-gene and J-gene trimming of TCR beta chains was found in a later genetic analysis and replicated in an independent cohort. A later analysis found that TCR association rates varied across HLA loci, with DRB1 alleles showing the most associated TCRs and HLA-C alleles the fewest. Because counts were too low, about 18 rarely observed V segments, including chromosome 9 orphons, were left out of the earlier analysis of some 640 of the donors. The presence/absence analyses assumed that sequencing depth was roughly uniform across donors, and that assumption may not be true. In this cohort, only TCR beta chains were sequenced, and detectable features were limited by the absence of alpha or paired-chain data. In a later analysis, most CMV-associated TCR beta chains were found to appear HLA-restricted, with HLA associations seemingly driven largely by CMV exposure. It was suggested by the authors that the approach could potentially be generalized to other disease states and immunological phenotypes. HLA typing was unavailable for some donors at each locus, so association tests used only the typed subset. Some IMGT-functional V segments, including TRBV6-2 and TRBV6-3, could not be distinguished by the 87-base-pair reads and were therefore excluded. Linkage disequilibrium might explain the correlated functional status among segregating V segments, but an unknown experimental factor could not be ruled out. While some public TCRs were present in many individuals, most TCR sequences turned up only very rarely across donors. In the study, roughly 160 TCR beta chains were listed as associated with cytomegalovirus.

Libraries were built with the immunoSEQ multiplex PCR assay. For the multiplex PCR, a mixture combining 60 forward primers for TCR Vbeta segments and 13 reverse primers for TCR Jbeta segments was used. Amplification of the CDR3 region of rearranged TCR beta genes was performed with a multiplex PCR assay on genomic DNA. The amplified TCR beta libraries were sequenced on the Illumina HiSeq System as 87-base-pair reads. In the paper's pipeline: A later analysis counted tens of millions of unique TCR beta chains across the 670 or so repertoires, and 9.5 million to 11 million of these chains were shared by at least two donors. Raw reads were error-corrected and collapsed into unique sequences with a nearest-neighbor algorithm that merged closely related sequences to remove PCR and sequencing errors. Alignment of CDR3 sequences to IMGT reference sequences was used to assign V, D and J gene segments. Each retained sequence needed at least a six-nucleotide match to both a V gene segment and a J gene segment. Rearrangements were called productive when the CDR3 lacked stop codons and stayed in frame with V and J; all others were non-productive. Following IMGT convention, CDR3 was defined as the stretch from the second conserved V-encoded cysteine up to the conserved J-encoded phenylalanine. The earlier analysis of roughly 590 of the donors excluded sequences that lacked an unambiguous match to a single V gene segment. In an earlier analysis of several hundred of the donors, a V segment was called functional when productive rearrangements were above 56.7%, and segregating when the standard deviation between donors exceeded 5%. A statistical classification framework was built to diagnose cytomegalovirus status from the catalog of TCR beta chain sequences. V and J gene assignment, in a later analysis, came from comparing TCR nucleotide sequences with IMGT/GENE-DB human TR gene sequences. Using the TCRdist pipeline, a later analysis assigned CDR3 sequences along with most-parsimonious VDJ recombination scenarios. A later analysis defined each TCR beta chain by its CDR3 amino acid sequence plus V-gene family, and excluded reads lacking a unique V-gene family. In a later analysis, around 600 highly shared, low-generation-probability nucleotide sequences were removed to address suspected cross-contamination and a sequencing artifact. A later analysis calculated a clonal expansion index for each public chain from normalized within-repertoire ranks of inferred template counts. A later analysis computed generation probabilities with a VDJ recombination model fitted to out-of-frame rearrangements, and checked the results against IGoR. A later analysis scored TCR-TCR, TCR-HLA and TCR-CMV co-occurrence with hypergeometric tests, applying a repertoire-size bias correction to TCR pairs. False discovery rates were estimated in a later analysis by permuting HLA or CMV assignments 20 times. In a later analysis, co-occurring TCRs were grouped with DBSCAN, and TCRdist sequence similarity was added when clustering was performed within HLA-allele-positive subsets. For co-occurrence clustering, repertoires with fewer than 30,000 or more than 120,000 public chains were excluded, along with four or five repertoires with anomalous nucleotide sharing. TCRdb provides this immuneACCESS table in a form limited to in-frame rearrangements. Some clones are lacking; in checked studies, under half of them reflect an unresolved V gene, and why the rest are absent is not known. That table is the source of V, J and clone size, and D and trimming were worked out from the DNA. Counted in this sample were some 140,000 clones; around 79% of them appeared once. Of the sample, 1.2% to 1.5% is held by the ten largest clones.

Sequences SGHRS (CDR1) and YFSETQ (CDR2) are obtained from the germline V gene. Its CDR3 holds 13 amino acids, cysteine through phenylalanine. Only the CDR3 part of the read is kept: 39 bases, read in frame from the first base. The trim is 4 bases for V and 0 bases for J, with a gap of 7 bases between the germline ends. The cohort consisted of 666 healthy bone marrow donors. Cohort members were all nominally healthy when sampled, although unrecorded immune exposures were likely present. The donor tested CMV seronegative, placing the donor among the 350 to 400 seronegative members of the cohort. A peripheral blood sample was provided by each donor, and peripheral blood mononuclear cells were used for TCR beta sequencing. Genomic DNA extraction from the blood cell samples was performed with the Qiagen DNeasy Blood Extraction Kit. On this clone itself: What this receptor recognizes is not known. Within one base of it there is no much larger clone, and no base qualities were kept.

The rearranged segments are TRBV5-1 and TRBJ2-5; no D gene can be assigned with confidence. Sequenced input: PBMCs. The sequence was obtained from a woman in her thirties or forties in good health and CMV-seronegative. The CDR3 in this case is CASSPEYQETQYF. The nucleotide sequence reads as follows: TGCGCCAGCAGCCCGGAGTACCAAGAGACCCAGTACTTC.